This T cell receptor beta chain was observed in a study of blood T cell repertoires in COVID-19 (dated by TCRdb to 2019 to 2021). For context, the study as a whole: Collaborator samples came from the United States, Italy and Spain and covered acute and convalescent phases of COVID-19. Samples came from the ongoing ImmuneRACE study (first 160 participants) plus 1,254 subjects from 6 global collaborators. Deeply sampled blood TCRbeta repertoires from subjects exposed to, actively infected with, or recovered from COVID-19 were included in the dataset. The prospective study material was composed of cDNA or gDNA derived from T cells, B-cell-depleted T cells, or PBMCs. The sample metadata nearly always contained a de-identified subject ID, COVID-19 status, age in years and sex. A freely available public database, intended as a resource for researchers studying the immune response to SARS-CoV-2, is where the repertoires were released. HLA class I and class II types, where available, came from metadata supplied by the sample provider rather than from assay-based typing. The investigation overall reported the following: The quantity of clinical and demographic metadata differed by source and by participant and was supplied without curation.

TCRbeta CDR3 regions were amplified from genomic DNA using the immunoSEQ Assay, a bias-controlled multiplex PCR. Turning to the authors' computational methods: Within the assay, amplification of reference gene primers was used to estimate how many nucleated cells each sample contained. To quantify the absolute abundance of each unique TCRbeta CDR3 rearrangement, sequence reads were collapsed and filtered. For each sample, productive Simpson clonality was calculated by taking the square root of Simpson's diversity index across productive rearrangements. Here the immuneACCESS table is served through TCRdb, limited to in-frame sequences with V and J called. Missing clones are a known gap in these copies; in checked studies unresolved V genes cover under half, and the rest lacks a known reason. Clone size and the V and J calls come from that table; the DNA yielded D and trimming. The table for this sample lists tens of thousands of clones; 75% to 85% of them were counted only once. Together, the top ten hold approximately 6.9% of the sample.

About this clone: It lacks a known antigen. No clone much larger than this one lies a single base away; base qualities are absent.

At one collaborating source in Seattle, patients were enrolled during active infection and were followed longitudinally through the course of disease. Each collaborating institution followed its own protocols to collect whole blood in K2EDTA tubes. For TCRbeta analysis, collaborators shipped samples as frozen whole blood, isolated PBMCs, or DNA extracted from either of those sample types. The CDR3 contains 15 residues, cysteine and phenylalanine counted. Of the read, only the CDR3 DNA is kept; its 45 bases are in frame from base 1. For CDR1 and CDR2, the germline V gene lists MNHEY and SVGAGI. From V the trimming removes 2 bases and from J it removes 4 bases, while the gene matches leave 7 bases of the junction unaccounted for.

Recombination linked TRBV6-5 to TRBJ1-1; the central 7 bases match TRBD1. The sequence was collected from a man aged 25 to 45 with COVID-19, enrolled during active disease. Sequencing was carried out using peripheral blood. The CDR3 loop reads CASSYVQGWGTEAFF. The sequenced DNA: TGTGCCAGCAGTTACGTACAGGGGTGGGGCACTGAAGCTTTCTTT.